This record covers a single TCR beta chain. Antigen specificity is unknown. The data are from a study of OX40 agonist ivuxolimab in advanced cancers. Study summary: Cohort: 80% to 85% men, mean age about 62, aged about 23 to 79.

Trimming at V came to 4 bases and at J to 10 bases, leaving 8 bases not matched to a gene. The germline V gene has CDR1 SEHNR and CDR2 FQNEAQ (reference sequence). The CDR3 has 15 amino acids. Notes on the study in general: In CD8+ T cells, expanded clones were on average more numerous than in CD4+.

Clones were sequenced by immunoSEQ multiplex PCR, and TCRdb holds only the in-frame ones, with some missing. The table lists fewer than 55,000 clones, approximately 88% of them singletons. This specimen was CD4+ or CD8+ T cells sorted from blood, taken in a trial of the OX40 agonist ivuxolimab. The sequence came from an adult with an advanced solid tumor such as melanoma, head and neck, liver or kidney cancer. V usage is TRBV7-9 and J usage is TRBJ2-1; 12 nucleotides line up with TRBD1. The CDR3 sequence is CASSSPGQGAPEQFF. CDR3 nucleotides: TGTGCCAGCAGCTCTCCGGGACAGGGGGCCCCCGAGCAGTTCTTC.